This T cell receptor beta chain was obtained from a study of blood T cells in healthy people across ages. Study-level points and caveats: More naive CD4+ cells and higher diversity marked long-lived donors relative to aged donors.

Together with a sample-barcoded 5' primer, a J-beta primer mix was included in a second PCR lasting about 7 to 11 cycles. In TCRdb, the 5' RACE reads were re-called with MiXCR into one record per CDR3 protein. The sample consists of approximately 820,000 distinct CDR3 sequences, around 43% of them appearing once. CDR1 is DFQATT, CDR2 SNEGSKA, per germline (reference sequence). J gave up 10 bases and V 6 bases, and 3 bases lay outside the gene matches. The CDR3 extends over 10 amino acids. On this clonotype itself: The antigen is undetermined.

Sequencing input: blood. The receptor comes from a man between 60 and 75 years old in good health. The rearrangement uses TRBV20-1 and TRBJ2-1; 7 nucleotides match TRBD2. The CDR3: CSAGGIEQFF. In DNA form, the CDR3 reads TGCAGTGCCGGGGGGATCGAGCAGTTCTTC.